Below are 23 T cell receptor beta chains sequenced from a single sample in a study of cytomegalovirus exposure and HLA in healthy donors. Primers included in the PCR were 60 Vbeta and 13 Jbeta primers. The protocol was immunoSEQ multiplex PCR, while the TCRdb copy is restricted to in-frame clones and leaves out a portion. The sample contains 150,000 to 200,000 clones, 75% to 90% of which appear only once. Sequencing was done on a sample of PBMCs. The receptor set was obtained from a woman aged 18-29 years in good health and CMV-seronegative.

This sequence joins TRBV2 and TRBJ2-3, with 10 bases lining up with TRBD2. V lost 5 bases to trimming and J lost 1 base; unmatched junction nucleotides: 18. Per the germline V gene, CDR1 is SNHLY and CDR2 is FYNNEI. The length of the CDR3 is 20 residues. Written as DNA, the CDR3 is TGTGCCAGCAGTTCCCCCCTCGGGACTAGCGAAGGGGACCGCACAGATACGCAGTATTTT. Amino acids: CASSSPLGTSEGDRTDTQYF.

This sequence joins TRBV28 and TRBJ2-2; 9 nucleotides align to TRBD2. CDR3 length equals 19 residues. V lost 11 bases and J lost 3; bases outside the gene matches: 22. Germline V lookup: CDR1 MDHEN, CDR2 SYDVKM. CDR3 DNA sequence: TGTGCCTCTTCGCCCGGGGCGCGGGGGGGGTTGTTGCACACCGGGGAGCTGTTTTTT. This gives the protein CASSPGARGGLLHTGELFF.

This clone has a handful of counts. The gene calls are TRBV6-1 and TRBJ1-1; D might be TRBD1 (5 bases). The CDR3 consists of 14 residues. Trimming removed 2 bases from V and 6 bases from J, with 13 bases in between. The germline CDR1 and CDR2 sequences are MNHNS and SASEGT. The DNA for the CDR3 is TGTGCCAGCAGTGAAAAGGGAGGGGAGGCTGAAGCTTTCTTT. Translating gives CASSEKGGEAEAFF.

The gene calls are TRBV27 and TRBJ2-1; 7 bases are shared with TRBD1. The CDR3 runs 16 residues. Germline CDR1 is MNHEY and CDR2 is SMNVEV (reference sequence). V trimming: 3 bases; J trimming: 10 bases; junction bases outside the gene matches: 15. CDR3 DNA: TGTGCCAGCAGTTTCAAGGGGTACCACAGGGGCGGAGAGCAGTTCTTC. As protein: CASSFKGYHRGGEQFF.

The rearrangement links TRBV7-6 to TRBJ2-3, with D perhaps matching TRBD2 (5 bases). Germline assignment: CDR1 SGHVS and CDR2 FNYEAQ. V was trimmed by 1 base and J by 9 bases, leaving 5 bases between them. CDR3 size: 11 residues. The CDR3 DNA sequence: TGTGCCAGCAGCTTAGGCGGGACGCAGTATTTT. It encodes CASSLGGTQYF.

The chain recombines TRBV7-9 with TRBJ2-5; a weak D match, TRBD1 (6 bases). The CDR3 is 16 amino acids. Trimming pared 0 bases from V and 0 bases from J, leaving 11 bases between. Germline V gene data show CDR1 as SEHNR and CDR2 as FQNEAQ (reference sequence). Here the CDR3 DNA reads TGTGCCAGCAGCTTAGCTCGAGGGGGAAACCAAGAGACCCAGTACTTC. Encoded protein: CASSLARGGNQETQYF.

This clone was recorded only once. In the same sample, other DNA sequences code for this CDR3. The chain has TRBV5-1 and TRBJ1-2; no reliable D call. This CDR3 has 12 amino acids. Deletions cut 0 bases from V and 5 bases from J, with 5 bases between. CDR1 is SGHRS and CDR2 is YFSETQ in the germline V gene. CDR3 residues: CASSLDSYGYTF. In DNA, the CDR3 is TGCGCCAGCAGCTTGGACAGTTATGGCTACACCTTC.

This sequence joins TRBV10-2 and TRBJ2-7, with a weak D call TRBD1 (5 bases). Germline CDR1 is WSHSY and CDR2 is SAAADI. The V end was cut by 8 bases, the J end by 1 base, with 18 bases between. The CDR3 is 15 residues long. In nucleotides, the CDR3 is TGCGCCAGCGGATGTGACAGACTTATTTCCTACGAGCAGTACTTC. Its protein product is CASGCDRLISYEQYF.

The CDR3 region has the DNA TGTGCCGGAGAGCACGATAGCGGACCTAGCACAGATACGCAGTATTTT. It yields the protein CAGEHDSGPSTDTQYF. The rearrangement uses TRBV7-9 and TRBJ2-3, with a possible D match to TRBD2 (6 bases). Germline V gives CDR1 SEHNR, CDR2 FQNEAQ (reference sequence). The CDR3 runs to 16 residues. V lost 11 bases, J lost 0 bases, and 21 bases lay in between.

This clone was found once. V is TRBV19 and J is TRBJ1-5, with D uncertain. V was trimmed by 7 bases and J by 0 bases, leaving 13 bases between them. The CDR3 contains 15 residues. Germline assignment: CDR1 LNHDA and CDR2 SQIVND (reference sequence). In DNA, the CDR3 is TGTGCCAGTACTCCACGGGAAAATAGCAATCAGCCCCAGCATTTT. It encodes CASTPRENSNQPQHF.

The chain has TRBV21-1 and TRBJ1-1; the table's D call TRBD1 went unverified against the DNA. TRBV21-1 is tagged as a pseudogene. The CDR3 length is 15 residues. The CDR3 here is CASSKRNSLNTEAFF. CDR3 sequence (DNA): TGTGCCAGCAGCAAAAGGAACAGCCTGAACACTGAAGCTTTCTTT.

The chain carries TRBV28 and TRBJ1-5, with TRBD1 as a possible D gene (5 bases). V lost 6 bases and J 4 bases, leaving 7 bases between the germline ends. Germline V gene sequence: CDR1 MDHEN, CDR2 SYDVKM. The CDR3 runs to 12 residues. CDR3 sequence (DNA): TGTGCCAGCAGGGGACTTAATCAGCCCCAGCATTTT. This encodes CASRGLNQPQHF.

This clone was picked up a small number of times. The DNA of the CDR3 is TGTGCCAGCAGCCGCAGTTGGGGACAGAGCTACGAGCAGTACTTC. It codes for CASSRSWGQSYEQYF. The chain has TRBV6-5 and TRBJ2-7, with 7 positions matching TRBD1. CDR3 length: 15 residues. The trim removed 6 bases at V and 3 bases at J, leaving 11 bases unmatched. The germline CDR1 and CDR2 sequences are MNHEY and SVGAGI.

This clone was detected once. This sequence joins TRBV7-8 and TRBJ2-3, with a weak D call TRBD2 (5 bases). The CDR3 runs 14 residues. V lost 3 bases and J lost 2, with 9 bases in between. Per germline, CDR1 SGHVS and CDR2 FQNEAQ. The CDR3 is CASSLEETTDTQYF. CDR3 in DNA: TGTGCCAGCAGCTTGGAGGAGACCACAGATACGCAGTATTTT.

The V and J genes are TRBV7-9 and TRBJ2-2, with unresolved D. V was cut by 3 bases and J by 10 bases, with 12 bases left in between. Germline CDR1 reads SEHNR; CDR2 reads FQNEAQ (reference sequence). The CDR3 sequence is 13 residues long. Here the CDR3 DNA reads TGTGCCAGCAGCTTCCCACACGCGGCGGAGCTGTTTTTT. This gives the protein CASSFPHAAELFF.

This clone was counted once. This rearrangement joins TRBV7-2 to TRBJ1-2; unclear D gene. CDR3 length: 12 amino acids. Trimming shortened V by 5 bases and J by 3 bases, and 7 bases separated the two germline ends. Germline-derived CDR1 and CDR2 are SGHTA and FQGNSA. The CDR3 DNA follows: TGTGCCAGCAGCCCGGGAGACTATGGCTACACCTTC. It is translated as CASSPGDYGYTF.

This clone was seen a few times. The chain carries TRBV6-5 and TRBJ2-5; D gene unclear. Germline CDR1 and CDR2: MNHEY and SVGAGI. This CDR3 has 12 residues. Trimming removed 2 bases from V and 9 bases from J, with 10 bases in between. Here the CDR3 reads CASSYLGGSQYF. The CDR3 DNA reads TGTGCCAGCAGTTACCTCGGCGGTTCCCAGTACTTC.

The V and J genes are TRBV7-9 and TRBJ1-1; D might be TRBD1 (6 bases). Trimming took off 10 bases at V and 7 bases at J, with 16 bases between the two ends. The CDR3 sequence is 12 residues long. Germline V CDR1 and CDR2: SEHNR, FQNEAQ (reference sequence). For the CDR3, the DNA is TGTGCCACCGGACAGACGACGGGTGAAGCTTTCTTT. Amino acids: CATGQTTGEAFF. Full variable domain (rest looked up from reference TRBV7-9 and TRBJ1-1): DTGVSQNPRHKITKRGQNVTFRCDPISEHNRLYWYRQTLGQGPEFLTYFQNEAQLEKSRLLSDRFSAERPKGSFSTLEIQRTEQGDSAMYLCATGQTTGEAFFGQGTRLTVV.

The rearrangement uses TRBV10-3 and TRBJ1-3; D perhaps matches TRBD1 (5 bases). The CDR3 consists of 16 residues. Germline assignment: CDR1 ENHRY and CDR2 SYGVKD. The V end lost 4 bases, the J end lost 0 bases, and 13 bases lay between the germline ends. This CDR3 is CAISGGGAASGNTIYF. CDR3 DNA: TGTGCCATCAGTGGTGGAGGGGCCGCCTCTGGAAACACCATATATTTT.

This chain connects TRBV5-4 to TRBJ1-4, with 7 bases that match TRBD1. V was clipped by 2 bases and J by 8 bases; unmatched bases: 3. Germline values: CDR1 SGHNT, CDR2 YYREEE (reference sequence). The CDR3 runs to 13 residues. The DNA for the CDR3 is TGTGCCAGCAGCTTACAGGGGCAAGAAAAACTGTTTTTT. This codes for CASSLQGQEKLFF.

This sequence joins TRBV27 and TRBJ2-5; 11 bases align to TRBD2. The CDR3 length is 15 residues. From germline, CDR1 is MNHEY and CDR2 SMNVEV (reference sequence). The J segment lost 7 bases and the V segment lost 4 bases, leaving 8 bases of the junction unmatched. CDR3 in DNA: TGTGCCAGCAGTTCGGGACTAGCGGCGATGGGGACCCAGTACTTC. Protein: CASSSGLAAMGTQYF.

The chain employs TRBV27 and TRBJ1-4; D is unclear. Germline V gene sequence: CDR1 MNHEY, CDR2 SMNVEV (reference sequence). V dropped 11 bases and J dropped 7 bases, with 14 bases sitting between them. The CDR3 has 12 residues. This CDR3 is CAAGREGEKLFF. The CDR3 nucleotides read TGTGCCGCGGGGAGGGAGGGTGAAAAACTGTTTTTT. Full variable domain (outside the CDR3, taken from reference TRBV27 and TRBJ1-4): EAQVTQNPRYLITVTGKKLTVTCSQNMNHEYMSWYRQDPGLGLRQIYYSMNVEVTDKGDVPEGYKVSRKEKRNFPLILESPSPNQTSLYFCAAGREGEKLFFGSGTQLSVL.

This clone was recorded only once. The genes are TRBV11-2 and TRBJ2-3; D is undetermined. The CDR3 contains 15 residues. Trimming shortened V by 1 base and J by 5 bases, and 13 bases separated the two germline ends. The germline gives CDR1 SGHAT, CDR2 FQNNGV. Here the CDR3 reads CASSLALTWRDTQYF. For the CDR3, the DNA is TGTGCCAGCAGCTTAGCACTGACCTGGAGAGATACGCAGTATTTT.